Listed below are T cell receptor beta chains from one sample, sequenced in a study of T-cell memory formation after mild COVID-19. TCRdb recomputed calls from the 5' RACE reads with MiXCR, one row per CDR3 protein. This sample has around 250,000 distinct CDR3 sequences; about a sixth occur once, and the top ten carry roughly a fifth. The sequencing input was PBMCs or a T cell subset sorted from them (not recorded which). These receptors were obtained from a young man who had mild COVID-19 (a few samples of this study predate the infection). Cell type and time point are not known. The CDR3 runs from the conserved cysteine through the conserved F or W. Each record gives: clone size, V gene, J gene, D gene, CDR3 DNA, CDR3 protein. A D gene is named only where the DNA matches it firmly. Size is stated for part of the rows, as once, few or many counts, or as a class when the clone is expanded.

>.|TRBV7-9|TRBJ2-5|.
TGTGCCAGCAGCCAGAATGGACGGGGGGAGACCCAGTACTTC
CASSQNGRGETQYF
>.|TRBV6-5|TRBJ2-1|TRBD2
TGTGCCAGCAGTTACAGTGCTAGCGGGGGTTTTAAAAATGAGCAGTTCTTC
CASSYSASGGFKNEQFF
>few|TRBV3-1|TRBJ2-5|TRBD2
TGTGCCAGCAGCCACGTAAAGAGCGGGGGGGCCTGGGAGACCCAGTACTTC
CASSHVKSGGAWETQYF
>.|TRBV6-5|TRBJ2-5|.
TGTGCCAGCACCCGGGGTGGGGAAGGGGGAGAGACCCAGTACTTC
CASTRGGEGGETQYF
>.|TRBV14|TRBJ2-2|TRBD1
TGTGCCAGCAGCCAAGGGACAGGTGCCACCGGGGAGCTGTTTTTT
CASSQGTGATGELFF
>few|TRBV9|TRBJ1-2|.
TGTGCCAGCAGCCCTAGCCACTATGGCTACACCTTC
CASSPSHYGYTF
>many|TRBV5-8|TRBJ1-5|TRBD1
TGTGCCAGCAGCTTGGGCGACAGGGTCCAGCCCCAGCATTTT
CASSLGDRVQPQHF
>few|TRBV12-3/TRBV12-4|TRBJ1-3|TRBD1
TGTGCCAGCAGACTTGGACAGGGACGAAACACCATATATTTT
CASRLGQGRNTIYF
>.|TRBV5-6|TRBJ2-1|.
TGTGCCAGCAGCTACCTTGGGGGCCGTTACAATGAGCAGTTCTTC
CASSYLGGRYNEQFF
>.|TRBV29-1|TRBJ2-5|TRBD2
TGCAGCGTTGAAAAGCCGGGAGGTCGCCAAGAGACCCAGTACTTC
CSVEKPGGRQETQYF
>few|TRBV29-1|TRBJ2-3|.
TGCAGCGTTGCTGCCGGGGCGAAAGGCACAGATACGCAGTATTTT
CSVAAGAKGTDTQYF
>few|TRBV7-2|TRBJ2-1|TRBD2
TGTGCCAGCAGCTTGCGGGGGGCCTACAATGAGCAGTTCTTC
CASSLRGAYNEQFF
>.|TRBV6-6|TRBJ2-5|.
TGTGCCAGCAGTTACGTAGGTAGCCGGGAGACCCAGTACTTC
CASSYVGSRETQYF
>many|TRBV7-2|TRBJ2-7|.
TGTGCCAGCAGCTCCGTTGGTGGGGGGGCCTTCGAGCAGTACTTC
CASSSVGGGAFEQYF
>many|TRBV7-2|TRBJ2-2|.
TGTGCCAGCAGCTTAGCGGGAAACACCGGGGAGCTGTTTTTT
CASSLAGNTGELFF
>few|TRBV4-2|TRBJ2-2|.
TGTGCCAGCAGCCAAGTAGGGGACGAAACCGGGGAGCTGTTTTTT
CASSQVGDETGELFF
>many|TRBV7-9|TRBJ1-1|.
TGTGCCAGCAGCACGACAGAGAACACTGAAGCTTTCTTT
CASSTTENTEAFF
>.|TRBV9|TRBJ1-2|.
TGTGCCAGCAGCGCCGGGACTCTTAACTATGGCTACACCTTC
CASSAGTLNYGYTF
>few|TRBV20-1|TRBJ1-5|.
TGCAGTGCGGGCAGGGGAGCGAGTCAGCCCCAGCATTTT
CSAGRGASQPQHF
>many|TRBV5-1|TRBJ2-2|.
TGCGCCAGCAGCGGGTCCCGCGAAGCGAACACCGGGGAGCTGTTTTTT
CASSGSREANTGELFF
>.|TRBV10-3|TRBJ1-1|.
TGTGCCATCACCGGGACACAGAACACTGAAGCTTTCTTT
CAITGTQNTEAFF
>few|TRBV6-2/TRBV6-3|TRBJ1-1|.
TGTGCCAGCAGTTACCGCCCTCCGGGGACTGAAGCTTTCTTT
CASSYRPPGTEAFF
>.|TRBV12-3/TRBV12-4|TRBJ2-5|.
TGTGCCAGCAGCCCGGACGGGCGGGAGACCCAGTACTTC
CASSPDGRETQYF
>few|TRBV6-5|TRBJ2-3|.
TGTGCCAGCAGTTATCAGGGGGATACGCAGTATTTT
CASSYQGDTQYF
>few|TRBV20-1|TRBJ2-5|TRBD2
TGCAGTGCTCCACCTCTTGGTAGCGGGGGAGAGACCCAGTACTTC
CSAPPLGSGGETQYF
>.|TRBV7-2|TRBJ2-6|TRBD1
TGTGCCAGCAACCTGGGACAGGGTGAATCTGGGGCCAACGTCCTGACTTTC
CASNLGQGESGANVLTF
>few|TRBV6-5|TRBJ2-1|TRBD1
TGTGCCAGCAGTTACTCGCCAGGGGGCTTCTACAATGAGCAGTTCTTC
CASSYSPGGFYNEQFF
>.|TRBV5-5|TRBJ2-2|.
TGTGCCAGCAGCTTGGTCGCAAGGGGGGAGCTGTTTTTT
CASSLVARGELFF
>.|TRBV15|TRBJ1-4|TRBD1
TGTGCCACCAGCCGCGGGACAGGGAATGGAAAACTGTTTTTT
CATSRGTGNGKLFF
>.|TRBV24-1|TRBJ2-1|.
TGTGCCACCAGTGATTACACAGGGTTGGAGGGGGACTGGTTCTTC
CATSDYTGLEGDWFF
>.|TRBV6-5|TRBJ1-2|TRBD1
TGTGCCAGCAGAAACAGACAGGGCTACGGCTACACCTTC
CASRNRQGYGYTF
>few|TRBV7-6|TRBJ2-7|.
TGTGCCAGCAGCTCTGACCCGTCCTACGAGCAGTACTTC
CASSSDPSYEQYF
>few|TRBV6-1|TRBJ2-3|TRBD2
TGTGCCAGCAGTCACCCTCGGACTAGCGGGATTATCACAGATACGCAGTATTTT
CASSHPRTSGIITDTQYF
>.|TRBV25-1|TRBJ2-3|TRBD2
TGTGCCAGCAGTGGCAGCGGGGGGATCACAGATACGCAGTATTTT
CASSGSGGITDTQYF
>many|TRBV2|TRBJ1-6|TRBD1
TGTGCCAGCAGAGGGACAGGATCACCCCTCCACTTT
CASRGTGSPLHF
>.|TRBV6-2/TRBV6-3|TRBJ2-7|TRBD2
TGTGCCAGCAGTTACCCGGGGGGGGACGAGCAGTACTTC
CASSYPGGDEQYF
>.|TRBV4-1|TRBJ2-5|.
TGCGCCAGCAGCCAATATCGGGTGGGGCTAGGCGAGACCCAGTACTTC
CASSQYRVGLGETQYF
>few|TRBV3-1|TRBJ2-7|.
TGTGCCAGCAGCTGGGGAACGGCCTACGAGCAGTACTTC
CASSWGTAYEQYF
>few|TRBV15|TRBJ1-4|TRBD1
TGTGCCACCAGCACCAGCCGACAGGGATTTGACGAAAAACTGTTTTTT
CATSTSRQGFDEKLFF
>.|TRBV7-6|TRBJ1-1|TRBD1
TGTGCCAGCAGCAAAAAGACAGGGGAGGGCACTGAAGCTTTCTTT
CASSKKTGEGTEAFF
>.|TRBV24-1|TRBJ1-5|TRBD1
TGTGCCACCAGTGCTAACGCCGGGACAGGGGGCTATCAGCCCCAGCATTTT
CATSANAGTGGYQPQHF
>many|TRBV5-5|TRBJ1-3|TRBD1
TGTGCCAGCAGCCGGGACAGAAGCTCTGGAAACACCATATATTTT
CASSRDRSSGNTIYF